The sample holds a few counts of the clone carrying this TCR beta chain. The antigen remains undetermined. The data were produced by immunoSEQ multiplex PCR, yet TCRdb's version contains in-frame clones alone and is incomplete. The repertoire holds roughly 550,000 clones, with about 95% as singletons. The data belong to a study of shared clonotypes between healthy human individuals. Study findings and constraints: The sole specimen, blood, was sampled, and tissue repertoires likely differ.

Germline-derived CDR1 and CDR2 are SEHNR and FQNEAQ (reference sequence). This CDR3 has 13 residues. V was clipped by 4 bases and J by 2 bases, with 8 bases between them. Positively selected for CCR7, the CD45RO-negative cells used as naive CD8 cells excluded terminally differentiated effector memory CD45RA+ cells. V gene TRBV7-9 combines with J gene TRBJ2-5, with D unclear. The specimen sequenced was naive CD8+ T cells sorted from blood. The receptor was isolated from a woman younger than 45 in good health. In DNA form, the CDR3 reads TGTGCCAGCAGCTGGGTCCGACAAGAGACCCAGTACTTC. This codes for CASSWVRQETQYF. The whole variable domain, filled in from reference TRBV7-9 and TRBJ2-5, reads DTGVSQNPRHKITKRGQNVTFRCDPISEHNRLYWYRQTLGQGPEFLTYFQNEAQLEKSRLLSDRFSAERPKGSFSTLEIQRTEQGDSAMYLCASSWVRQETQYFGPGTRLLVL.